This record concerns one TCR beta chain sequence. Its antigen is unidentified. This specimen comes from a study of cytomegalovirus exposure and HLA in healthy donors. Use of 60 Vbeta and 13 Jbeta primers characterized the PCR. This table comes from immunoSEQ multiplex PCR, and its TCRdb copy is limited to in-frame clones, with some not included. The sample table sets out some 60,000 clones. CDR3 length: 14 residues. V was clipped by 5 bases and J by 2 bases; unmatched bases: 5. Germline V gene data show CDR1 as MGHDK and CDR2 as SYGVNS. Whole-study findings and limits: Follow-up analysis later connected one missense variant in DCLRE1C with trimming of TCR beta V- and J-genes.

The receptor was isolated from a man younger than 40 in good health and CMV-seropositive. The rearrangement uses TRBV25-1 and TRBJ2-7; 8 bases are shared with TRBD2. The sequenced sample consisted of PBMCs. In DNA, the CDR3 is TGTGCCAGCAGTACCGGGACTAGGGCCTACGAGCAGTACTTC. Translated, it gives CASSTGTRAYEQYF.